Each of the 5 T cell receptor beta chains below was sequenced from the same sample in a study of blood T cell repertoires in COVID-19. Produced via immunoSEQ multiplex PCR; TCRdb's table is partial and in-frame only. Of 65,000 to 75,000 clones listed, roughly 84% are singletons. Sequences were obtained from peripheral blood. The receptor source for this set is a woman aged 60-70 years with acute or convalescent COVID-19.

This clone was counted only a few times. V gene TRBV11-2 combines with J gene TRBJ2-1; D might be TRBD2 (6 bases). This CDR3 has 16 amino acids. Germline-derived CDR1 and CDR2 are SGHAT and FQNNGV. V was trimmed by 5 bases and J by 0 bases, leaving 14 bases between them. CDR3: CASSGTPLSSYNEQFF. Here the CDR3 DNA reads TGTGCCAGCAGCGGGACTCCGCTCAGCTCCTACAATGAGCAGTTCTTC. The full variable domain, in which reference TRBV11-2 and TRBJ2-1 provide the parts outside the CDR3, is EAGVAQSPRYKIIEKRQSVAFWCNPISGHATLYWYQQILGQGPKLLIQFQNNGVVDDSQLPKDRFSAERLKGVDSTLKIQPAKLEDSAVYLCASSGTPLSSYNEQFFGPGTRLTVL.

The J gene is TRBJ1-4, the V gene TRBV9, with a tentative D call TRBD1 (6 bases). This CDR3 spans 14 amino acids. With 4 bases removed from V and 7 bases from J, the gap between germline ends came to 14 bases. Germline assignment: CDR1 SGDLS and CDR2 YYNGEE. The CDR3 bases are TGTGCCAGCAGCCGGGACATCGGCGGTGAAAAACTGTTTTTT. Protein sequence: CASSRDIGGEKLFF.

The V and J genes are TRBV18 and TRBJ1-2; 10 positions agree with TRBD1. The J segment lost 6 bases and the V segment lost 0 bases, leaving 1 base of the junction unmatched. Germline CDR1 KGHSH, CDR2 LQKENI. The CDR3 is 14 amino acids. CDR3 sequence (DNA): TGTGCCAGCTCACCACCGACAGGGGGCGATGGCTACACCTTC. Translating it yields CASSPPTGGDGYTF. The variable domain in full, completed from reference TRBV18 and TRBJ1-2, reads NAGVMQNPRHLVRRRGQEARLRCSPMKGHSHVYWYRQLPEEGLKFMVYLQKENIIDESGMPKERFSAEFPKEGPSILRIQQVVRGDSAAYFCASSPPTGGDGYTFGSGTRLTVV.

The V and J genes are TRBV3-1 (or the pseudogene TRBV3-2) and TRBJ1-2, with D possibly matching TRBD1 (5 bases). The V end lost 5 bases, the J end lost 1 base, and 8 bases lay between the germline ends. In germline, CDR1 is LGHDT, CDR2 YNNKEL (reference sequence). The CDR3 runs 13 residues. The CDR3 sequence is CASSAQVNYGYTF. The CDR3 DNA reads as TGTGCCAGCAGCGCACAGGTTAACTATGGCTACACCTTC.

The chain is built from TRBV4-1 and TRBJ2-5; 7 nucleotides align to TRBD2. CDR1 is MGHRA and CDR2 is YSYEKL in the germline V gene. J lost 1 base, V lost 1 base, and 6 bases had no gene match. This CDR3 spans 16 amino acids. The DNA for the CDR3 is TGCGCCAGCAGCCAAGGTGGGGGGGGACCCCAAGAGACCCAGTACTTC. Its translation is CASSQGGGGPQETQYF.